This T cell receptor beta chain is from a study of cytomegalovirus exposure and HLA in healthy donors (dated by TCRdb to the late 2010s). Looking at the study overall: According to a later analysis, the approximately 130 validation repertoires were produced on the same platform as the approximately 600 repertoires of the first cohort. The study aimed to test whether signatures of past pathogen exposure could be identified by cataloging public T cell receptors. In addition to the first cohort of 650 to 750 subjects, a separate validation cohort of 120 different subjects was used. High-throughput TCR immunosequencing, statistical association of individual TCRs with disease status, and machine learning were combined to predict cytomegalovirus infection status. Paper-wide results and their limitations: The authors suggested that the approach could potentially be extended to other disease states and immunological phenotypes. The study gave a list of over 150 TCR beta chains associated with cytomegalovirus. In vitro tests confirmed that a few of the cytomegalovirus-associated TCR beta chains recognize cytomegalovirus antigens. Cytomegalovirus status was reported to be diagnosed by the classifier with high specificity and sensitivity in both the original and validation cohorts. The validation cohort had no HLA typing available for a later analysis, so co-occurrence within that cohort was assessed over all 130 or so repertoires. A later analysis found that TCRs clustered in the first cohort also tended to co-occur in the 95 to 150 validation repertoires, with roughly 95% of cluster scores above 0. Most TCR sequences were seen in very few donors, while some public TCRs were found in many individuals.

The donors belonged to the validation cohort of about 120 subjects, which was separate from the approximately 610-subject first cohort. A word on this clone: Its antigen target is currently unknown. The input lacks base qualities; no much larger clone sits a single base away.

The library was built by means of the immunoSEQ multiplex PCR assay. The study's own analysis went as follows. A statistical classification framework was built to diagnose cytomegalovirus status from the catalog of TCR beta chain sequences. Here the immuneACCESS table is served through TCRdb, limited to in-frame sequences with V and J called. Missing clones are a known gap in these copies; in checked studies unresolved V genes cover under half, and the rest lacks a known reason. From that table come the V and J calls and clone size; the DNA was used to work out D and trimming. The sample table records more than 150,000 clones; approximately 90% of these occur just once. Clones ranked in the top ten supply approximately 3% of the sample. The germline V gene (reference sequence) provides CDR1 SGHNT and CDR2 YYREEE. Relative to germline, V is 0 bases shorter and J is 5 bases shorter, with 6 bases between their ends. The CDR3 goes from the cysteine to the phenylalanine over 14 residues. Only the CDR3 DNA stays, 42 bases, in frame from base 1.

The TCR originated in a man aged 18 to 30 in good health and CMV-seronegative. The specimen was PBMCs. The chain was built from TRBV5-4 and TRBJ1-6; the D gene is not confidently resolved. CDR3 region: CASSLVINNSPLHF. Here is the DNA: TGTGCCAGCAGCTTGGTTATAAATAATTCACCCCTCCACTTT.